Below, 20 T cell receptor beta chains from the same sample are listed, as sequenced in a study of blood T cell repertoires in COVID-19. Profiled with immunoSEQ multiplex PCR; TCRdb holds only in-frame clones, not every one. The table has around 47,000 clones, around nine tenths seen once. The sequencing input was peripheral blood. Receptor source: a man in his forties with COVID-19, enrolled during active disease.

The chain employs TRBV18 and TRBJ1-1; possibly TRBD1 for D (5 bases). With 3 bases removed from V and 1 base from J, the gap between germline ends came to 9 bases. In germline, CDR1 is KGHSH, CDR2 LQKENI. The CDR3 loop spans 14 amino acids. In DNA form, the CDR3 reads TGTGCCAGCTCACCTCAGGGTTCGAACACTGAAGCTTTCTTT. It is translated as CASSPQGSNTEAFF.

V usage is TRBV11-2 and J usage is TRBJ1-2; TRBD1 is a possible D gene (6 bases). The CDR3 runs to 17 residues. Germline values: CDR1 SGHAT, CDR2 FQNNGV. Trimming removed 6 bases at V and 3 bases at J, with 23 bases between. CDR3 nucleotides: TGTGCCAGCAGATCCCTCTTGAGGGGGTCTGGACACTATGGCTACACCTTC. Its translation: CASRSLLRGSGHYGYTF.

V usage is TRBV9 and J usage is TRBJ1-5; possible D gene TRBD1, 6 bases. CDR3 length: 14 residues. The V end was cut by 3 bases, the J end by 9 bases, with 16 bases between. CDR1 is SGDLS, CDR2 YYNGEE, per germline. CDR3 amino acids: CASSAGTDRGPQHF. As DNA, the CDR3 is TGTGCCAGCAGCGCTGGGACGGACAGAGGGCCCCAGCATTTT.

This sequence joins TRBV5-1 and TRBJ1-2; D is ambiguous. The germline V and J ends were trimmed by 1 base and 5 bases, with 6 bases remaining between them. The CDR3 sequence is 12 residues long. Germline CDR1 SGHRS, CDR2 YFSETQ. The CDR3: CASSLYEYGYTF. CDR3 bases: TGCGCCAGCAGCTTGTACGAGTATGGCTACACCTTC.

CDR3 protein: CASSYGDTEAFF. The CDR3 region has the DNA TGTGCCAGCAGTTACGGAGACACTGAAGCTTTCTTT. This chain connects TRBV6-5 to TRBJ1-1, with D uncertain. CDR1 is MNHEY and CDR2 is SVGAGI in the germline V gene. The length of the CDR3 is 12 residues. With 2 bases removed from V and 3 bases from J, the gap between germline ends came to 4 bases.

In DNA, the CDR3 is TGTGCCAGCAGCCTCAACCGTCAGGGATCTGAAGCTTTCTTT. It specifies CASSLNRQGSEAFF. The chain has TRBV7-9 and TRBJ1-1; D possibly corresponds to TRBD1 (5 bases). With 5 bases removed from V and 6 bases from J, the gap between germline ends came to 16 bases. The CDR3 length is 14 residues. CDR1 and CDR2 from the germline V gene are SEHNR and FQNEAQ (reference sequence).

This rearrangement joins TRBV4-1 to TRBJ1-1; unclear D gene. V was trimmed by 4 bases and J by 3 bases, leaving 12 bases between them. CDR3 length: 14 residues. Germline CDR1 MGHRA, CDR2 YSYEKL. CDR3 DNA: TGCGCCAGCAGCCCATCCCCAGTGGACACTGAAGCTTTCTTT. Encoded protein: CASSPSPVDTEAFF.

The CDR3 DNA sequence: TGCAGCGTTGAGTTTAGGGGGGGAACTATAGATACGCAGTATTTT. The encoded protein is CSVEFRGGTIDTQYF. This sequence joins TRBV29-1 and TRBJ2-3; TRBD2 might be the D (7 bases). V was shortened by 3 bases and J by 5 bases, with 18 bases between the two germline ends. The CDR3 contains 15 residues. Germline loops: CDR1 SQVTM, CDR2 ANQGSEA.

The genes are TRBV7-8 and TRBJ1-5; D remains ambiguous. Germline assignment: CDR1 SGHVS and CDR2 FQNEAQ. The V end was cut by 8 bases, the J end by 1 base, with 15 bases between. This CDR3 is 15 amino acids long. The CDR3 DNA sequence: TGTGCCAGCTCAAACGGGGATTGGAGCAATCAGCCCCAGCATTTT. This sequence encodes CASSNGDWSNQPQHF.

The rearrangement uses TRBV2 and TRBJ2-7, with D possibly matching TRBD2 (6 bases). Germline CDR1 and CDR2: SNHLY and FYNNEI. There are 18 residues in the CDR3. Trimming took off 3 bases at V and 1 base at J, with 22 bases between the two ends. Here the CDR3 DNA reads TGTGCCAGCAGTGAGGAGGGAGAAACGGGAAGCCTATCCTACGAGCAGTACTTC. Its protein product is CASSEEGETGSLSYEQYF.

V usage is TRBV5-1 and J usage is TRBJ1-2, with 8 bases lining up with TRBD1. The CDR3 contains 14 residues. J gave up 6 bases and V 0 bases, and 4 bases lay outside the gene matches. The germline V gene has CDR1 SGHRS and CDR2 YFSETQ. The CDR3 DNA is TGCGCCAGCAGCTTGGCTCGGGACAGGAATGGCTACACCTTC. This sequence encodes CASSLARDRNGYTF.

The genes are TRBV7-3 and TRBJ2-7; 7 nucleotides line up with TRBD1. There are 14 residues in the CDR3. The V gene end was trimmed by 3 bases and the J gene end by 3 bases; junction bases not matched to a gene: 5. Germline lookup yields CDR1 SGHTA and CDR2 FQGTGA. The CDR3 DNA is TGTGCCAGCAGCTTGGGGCCAGGGGGCTACGAGCAGTACTTC. Residues: CASSLGPGGYEQYF.

This CDR3 is CASQHSYNEQFF. The CDR3 DNA follows: TGTGCCAGTCAACATTCCTACAATGAGCAGTTCTTC. The V and J genes are TRBV25-1 and TRBJ2-1; D remains ambiguous. Between the trimmed V and J ends, which lost 9 bases and 1 base, there was a span of 7 bases. Germline V lookup: CDR1 MGHDK, CDR2 SYGVNS. This CDR3 spans 12 amino acids.

The sample holds a few counts of this clone. This chain links TRBV15 with TRBJ1-4, with a possible D match to TRBD1 (5 bases). Trimming pared 1 base from V and 8 bases from J, leaving 14 bases between. Germline values: CDR1 LNHNV, CDR2 YYDKDF (reference sequence). The CDR3 has 15 amino acids. This CDR3 is CATSRGPAGGEKLFF. The CDR3 DNA reads as TGTGCCACCAGCAGAGGCCCGGCGGGGGGAGAAAAACTGTTTTTT.

The V call is TRBV5-1, the J call TRBJ1-3; tentatively, D is TRBD1 (6 bases). The germline CDR1 and CDR2 sequences are SGHRS and YFSETQ. The CDR3 consists of 15 residues. Trimming cost V 2 bases and J 0 bases, with 9 bases left between them. CDR3 nucleotide sequence: TGCGCCAGCAGCTTCAGGGGTGACTCTGGAAACACCATATATTTT. This translates into CASSFRGDSGNTIYF.

The chain couples TRBV5-1 to TRBJ2-1; tentative D call: TRBD1 (5 bases). Germline loops: CDR1 SGHRS, CDR2 YFSETQ. V was clipped by 7 bases and J by 8 bases, with 13 bases between them. The CDR3 loop spans 12 amino acids. The CDR3 nucleotides read TGCGCCAGCTTTAACCAGGGCTATGAGCAGTTCTTC. This translates into CASFNQGYEQFF.

The chain carries TRBV5-6 and TRBJ1-4, with 7 positions matching TRBD1. Germline values: CDR1 SGHDT, CDR2 YYEEEE. The trim removed 4 bases at V and 7 bases at J, leaving 10 bases unmatched. CDR3 size: 15 residues. The CDR3 nucleotides are TGTGCCAGCAGCCAACTACAGGGGTCGGTTGAAAAACTGTTTTTT. It specifies CASSQLQGSVEKLFF.

This sequence joins TRBV7-2 and TRBJ1-2; 9 positions agree with TRBD1. Unmatched junction bases numbered 9, after V lost 5 bases and J lost 2 bases. The CDR3 has 16 residues. The germline V gene has CDR1 SGHTA and CDR2 FQGNSA. The CDR3 loop reads CASSPAGTGINYGYTF. The CDR3 DNA sequence: TGTGCCAGCAGCCCCGCAGGGACAGGGATCAACTATGGCTACACCTTC.

The V gene is TRBV14, the J gene TRBJ1-5; D possibly corresponds to TRBD1 (5 bases). Trimming shortened V by 1 base and J by 3 bases, and 13 bases separated the two germline ends. CDR3 size: 16 residues. Looked up from germline, CDR1 is SGHDN and CDR2 is FVKESK. CDR3 DNA: TGTGCCAGCAGCCAAGTGGGGGGGTTCTACAATCAGCCCCAGCATTTT. Protein product: CASSQVGGFYNQPQHF.

The V call is TRBV5-1, the J call TRBJ2-3; D is perhaps TRBD1 (6 bases). Germline V gives CDR1 SGHRS, CDR2 YFSETQ. Trimming removed 0 bases from V and 0 bases from J, with 8 bases in between. The CDR3 is 15 amino acids. The CDR3 sequence is CASSLGQGSTDTQYF. The DNA of the CDR3 is TGCGCCAGCAGCTTGGGGCAGGGGAGCACAGATACGCAGTATTTT.